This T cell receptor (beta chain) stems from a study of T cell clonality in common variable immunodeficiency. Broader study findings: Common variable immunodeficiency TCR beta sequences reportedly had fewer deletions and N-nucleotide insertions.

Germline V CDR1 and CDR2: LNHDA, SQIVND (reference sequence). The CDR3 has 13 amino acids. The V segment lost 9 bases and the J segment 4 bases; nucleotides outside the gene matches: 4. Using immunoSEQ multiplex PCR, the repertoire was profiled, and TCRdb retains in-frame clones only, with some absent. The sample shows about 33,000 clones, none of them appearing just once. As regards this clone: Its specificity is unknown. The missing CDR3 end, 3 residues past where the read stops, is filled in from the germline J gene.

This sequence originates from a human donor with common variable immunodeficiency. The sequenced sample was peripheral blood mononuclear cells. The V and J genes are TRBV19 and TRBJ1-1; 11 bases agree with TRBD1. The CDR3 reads CASHGQGATEAFF. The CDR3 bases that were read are TGTGCCAGCCATGGACAGGGGGCCACTGAA.